The 23 T cell receptor beta chains reported below all come from one sample, sequenced in a study of blood T cell repertoires in COVID-19. The protocol was immunoSEQ multiplex PCR, while the TCRdb copy is restricted to in-frame clones and leaves out a portion. The repertoire holds nearly 250,000 clones, with around nine tenths as singletons. The sequenced sample was peripheral blood. These receptors were collected from a woman in her sixties who had recovered from COVID-19.

This chain links TRBV14 with TRBJ1-1; D is possibly TRBD1 (5 bases). Trimming removed 1 base from V and 1 base from J, with 10 bases in between. Germline V gene data show CDR1 as SGHDN and CDR2 as FVKESK. The CDR3 is made up of 15 amino acids. CDR3 nucleotide sequence: TGTGCCAGCAGCCAAGGTTATACAGGGAACACTGAAGCTTTCTTT. Translating it yields CASSQGYTGNTEAFF.

This chain uses TRBV18 with TRBJ1-5; 11 nucleotides align to TRBD1. Germline CDR1 and CDR2: KGHSH and LQKENI. The V segment lost 3 bases and the J segment 4 bases; nucleotides outside the gene matches: 2. CDR3 length: 15 residues. The CDR3 here is CASSPGTGGNQPQHF. The CDR3 nucleotides read TGTGCCAGCTCACCCGGGACAGGGGGGAATCAGCCCCAGCATTTT.

The chain combines TRBV20-1 with TRBJ2-1, with TRBD2 as a possible D gene (6 bases). Germline values: CDR1 DFQATT, CDR2 SNEGSKA (reference sequence). Trimming removed 6 bases at V and 15 bases at J, with 18 bases between. The CDR3 is 11 residues long. The CDR3 sequence is CSAAPGPSVFF. In DNA form, the CDR3 reads TGCAGTGCGGCCCCCGGGCCTAGCGTGTTCTTC.

This clone was observed a few times. V and J are TRBV6-5 and TRBJ1-1; tentatively, D is TRBD1 (5 bases). The germline gives CDR1 MNHEY, CDR2 SVGAGI. The V and J ends lost 2 bases and 0 bases respectively, with 13 bases between them. CDR3 length: 16 amino acids. CDR3 protein: CASSYHPGFVNTEAFF. The CDR3 DNA reads TGTGCCAGCAGTTACCACCCAGGGTTCGTGAACACTGAAGCTTTCTTT.

The chain uses TRBV2 and TRBJ2-1; a weak D match, TRBD2 (5 bases). The V end was cut by 3 bases, the J end by 3 bases, with 9 bases between. The germline V gene has CDR1 SNHLY and CDR2 FYNNEI. The CDR3 runs 14 residues. DNA of the CDR3: TGTGCCAGCAGTGAGGACTGGGGCTACAATGAGCAGTTCTTC. It specifies CASSEDWGYNEQFF.

The chain carries TRBV28 and TRBJ2-7; 10 nucleotides align to TRBD1. In germline, CDR1 is MDHEN, CDR2 SYDVKM. With V trimmed by 8 bases and J by 2 bases, 6 bases remained unmatched. The CDR3 has 14 residues. CDR3 in amino acids: CASRWGQGPYEQYF. The CDR3 DNA reads TGTGCCAGCCGATGGGGACAGGGGCCCTACGAGCAGTACTTC.

This clone has only one observation. The V and J genes are TRBV3-1 (or the pseudogene TRBV3-2) and TRBJ2-3; 9 bases agree with TRBD1. CDR3 size: 16 residues. Germline-derived CDR1 and CDR2 are LGHDT and YNNKEL (reference sequence). After removal of 1 base from V and 8 bases from J, the junction contained 10 bases not matched to a gene. This chain's CDR3 is CASSQVRGQGIATQYF. DNA for the CDR3: TGTGCCAGCAGCCAAGTGAGGGGACAGGGCATTGCTACGCAGTATTTT.

The chain recombines TRBV19 with TRBJ2-3, with TRBD2 matching 8 bases. Germline V gives CDR1 LNHDA, CDR2 SQIVND (reference sequence). The CDR3 loop spans 16 amino acids. V lost 3 bases and J lost 3; bases outside the gene matches: 8. The CDR3, as DNA: TGTGCCAGTAGTATGGTCGGGGGGGCAGGGACAGATACGCAGTATTTT. This gives the protein CASSMVGGAGTDTQYF.

The chain links TRBV7-2 to TRBJ2-3; D is unclear. Germline loops: CDR1 SGHTA, CDR2 FQGNSA. The V and J ends lost 5 bases and 0 bases respectively, with 3 bases between them. The CDR3 is 12 amino acids. The CDR3: CASSPSTDTQYF. CDR3 DNA: TGTGCCAGCAGCCCTAGCACAGATACGCAGTATTTT.

The genes are TRBV21-1 and TRBJ2-2; the listed D gene, TRBD2, was not tested against the DNA. TRBV21-1 constitutes a pseudogene. This CDR3 has 18 residues. As DNA, the CDR3 is TGTGCCAGCAGCAAAGTTGACTTGTATGTGGAATTCACCGGGGAGCTGTTTTTT. Its protein product is CASSKVDLYVEFTGELFF.

This rearrangement joins TRBV9 to TRBJ1-2, with D perhaps TRBD1 (5 bases). V was trimmed by 5 bases and J by 0 bases, leaving 11 bases between them. The CDR3 consists of 14 residues. Germline V gives CDR1 SGDLS, CDR2 YYNGEE. CDR3 in amino acids: CASSLDIANYGYTF. CDR3 sequence (DNA): TGTGCCAGCAGTTTGGACATAGCTAACTATGGCTACACCTTC.

The rearrangement uses TRBV10-3 and TRBJ2-7; D gene uncertain. The CDR3 length is 12 residues. CDR1 and CDR2 (germline): ENHRY, SYGVKD. V lost 11 bases and J 2 bases, leaving 13 bases between the germline ends. The DNA of the CDR3 is TGTGCCCCCCCCCTCCAGACCTACGAGCAGTACTTC. As protein: CAPPLQTYEQYF.

A single count supports this clone. The J gene is TRBJ2-1, the V gene TRBV6-4; a weak D match, TRBD2 (5 bases). Germline loops: CDR1 MRHNA, CDR2 SNTAGT. V gave up 4 bases and J gave up 5 bases, with 18 bases separating them. This CDR3 is built from 16 residues. The CDR3, as DNA: TGTGCCAGCAGTGCGGCGGGTAATATGAGAAACAATGAGCAGTTCTTC. Encoded protein: CASSAAGNMRNNEQFF.

This chain connects TRBV6-5 to TRBJ1-4; D unresolved. Germline CDR1 MNHEY, CDR2 SVGAGI. The V end was cut by 6 bases, the J end by 2 bases, with 13 bases between. CDR3 size: 15 residues. CDR3 DNA: TGTGCCAGCAGCTATATGGAGTTCACTAATGAAAAACTGTTTTTT. It is translated as CASSYMEFTNEKLFF.

The V gene is TRBV3-1 (or the pseudogene TRBV3-2), the J gene TRBJ1-2, with D possibly matching TRBD1 (5 bases). Germline V CDR1 and CDR2: LGHDT, YNNKEL (reference sequence). V lost 5 bases, J lost 2 bases, and 18 bases lay in between. This CDR3 spans 16 amino acids. As DNA, the CDR3 is TGTGCCAGCAGCTTATTCGCGGGGGGGAGGAACTATGGCTACACCTTC. Translated, it gives CASSLFAGGRNYGYTF.

V gene TRBV24-1 combines with J gene TRBJ1-6; TRBD1 matches at 11 bases. The CDR3 sequence is 17 residues long. CDR1 and CDR2 (germline): KGHDR, SFDVKD. The J segment lost 8 bases and the V segment lost 7 bases, leaving 12 bases of the junction unmatched. In nucleotides, the CDR3 is TGTGCCACCAGCCCCGGGACAGGGGGAAGAGAGGATTCACCCCTCCACTTT. Translating it yields CATSPGTGGREDSPLHF.

The chain carries TRBV28 and TRBJ2-2; TRBD2 is a possible D gene (6 bases). Deletions cut 5 bases from V and 5 bases from J, with 12 bases between. CDR1 is MDHEN and CDR2 is SYDVKM in the germline V gene. This CDR3 region has 14 residues. The chain's CDR3 is CASSLRGGTGELFF. The CDR3 DNA follows: TGTGCCAGCAGTCTTAGGGGAGGAACCGGGGAGCTGTTTTTT.

The chain combines TRBV5-1 with TRBJ2-4; 13 bases map to TRBD2. The CDR3 is 16 residues long. With 4 bases clipped from V and 8 bases from J, the junction kept 9 bases outside the gene matches. In germline, CDR1 is SGHRS, CDR2 YFSETQ. The CDR3 bases are TGCGCCAGCAGCCCGACGATCGGGACTAGCGGGGACATTCAGTACTTC. Protein product: CASSPTIGTSGDIQYF.

This chain links TRBV7-8 with TRBJ2-7; 9 bases are a match to TRBD1. Germline V gives CDR1 SGHVS, CDR2 FQNEAQ. The CDR3 contains 17 residues. V lost 4 bases, J lost 7 bases, and 17 bases stayed unmatched. Here the CDR3 DNA reads TGTGCCAGCAGCTCTAGTCTCCGGACAGGGGCCGCCTGGGAGCAGTACTTC. This translates into CASSSSLRTGAAWEQYF.

This rearrangement joins TRBV19 to TRBJ1-1; a weak D match, TRBD1 (5 bases). From germline, CDR1 is LNHDA and CDR2 SQIVND (reference sequence). The V end lost 8 bases, the J end lost 1 base, and 17 bases lay between the germline ends. This CDR3 comprises 15 residues. The CDR3 bases are TGTGCCAGTCGTTCTGGGGGGAGGGGGAACACTGAAGCTTTCTTT. This codes for CASRSGGRGNTEAFF.

V and J are TRBV6-4 and TRBJ2-1, with D possibly being TRBD1 (6 bases). Trimming stripped 4 bases from V and 9 bases from J, with 13 bases between. The germline V gene has CDR1 MRHNA and CDR2 SNTAGT. This CDR3 is 13 amino acids long. The CDR3 DNA is TGTGCCAGCAGTGGACAGGAGTTTAGTGAGCAGTTCTTC. Its protein product is CASSGQEFSEQFF.

The chain employs TRBV14 and TRBJ2-1, with 7 bases that match TRBD1. The CDR3 consists of 15 residues. The trim removed 7 bases at V and 2 bases at J, leaving 8 bases unmatched. Germline V gives CDR1 SGHDN, CDR2 FVKESK. CDR3 amino acids: CASKNRDSAYNEQFF. The CDR3 nucleotides are TGTGCCAGCAAAAACCGGGACAGCGCCTACAATGAGCAGTTCTTC.

The chain joins TRBV14 to TRBJ1-1, with D perhaps TRBD1 (5 bases). V dropped 6 bases and J dropped 1 base, with 18 bases sitting between them. Germline lookup yields CDR1 SGHDN and CDR2 FVKESK. The CDR3 loop spans 16 amino acids. In DNA form, the CDR3 reads TGTGCCAGCAGGACTTGGACAATTTATTCGAACACTGAAGCTTTCTTT. Translation gives CASRTWTIYSNTEAFF.